The text below deals with one TCR beta chain. In this sample, this clone turned up a few times. Its antigen is currently not known. No base-level quality is on record; no much larger clone is a single base apart. The data originate from a study of blood T cell repertoires in COVID-19 (dated by TCRdb to the early 2020s). Looking at the study overall: Collaborator samples came from the United States, Italy and Spain and covered acute and convalescent phases of COVID-19. Deeply sampled blood TCRbeta repertoires from subjects exposed to, actively infected with, or recovered from COVID-19 were included in the dataset. The repertoires were released in a freely available public database intended as a resource for research on the immune response to SARS-CoV-2. The material from the prospective study consisted of cDNA or gDNA derived from T cells, B-cell-depleted T cells, or PBMCs. Where HLA class I and class II types were available, the types were taken from metadata supplied by the sample provider, not from assay-based typing. A de-identified subject ID, COVID-19 status, age in years and sex were almost always included in the sample metadata. The samples were drawn from two sources: the first 160 participants of the ongoing ImmuneRACE study, and fewer than 1,500 subjects contributed by 6 global collaborators. Overall results and qualifications from the work: The amount of clinical and demographic metadata varied by source and participant and was provided uncurated.

The CDR3 sequence holds 14 residues, the cysteine and valine included. Only the CDR3 portion is preserved as DNA: 42 bases, with reading frame beginning at the first base. Based on the germline V gene, the CDR1 and CDR2 sequences are SGHAT and FQNNGV. A distance of 20 bases separates the germline ends of V and J, which lose 5 bases and 9 bases respectively. Collaborating institutions collected whole blood in K2EDTA tubes following their own protocols. For TCRbeta analysis, collaborators shipped samples as frozen whole blood, isolated PBMCs, or DNA extracted from either of those sample types. The immunoSEQ Assay, a bias-controlled multiplex PCR, was used to amplify TCRbeta CDR3 regions from genomic DNA. Per the original workflow: Nucleated cell counts per sample were estimated from amplification of reference gene primers within the assay. To quantify the absolute abundance of each unique TCRbeta CDR3 rearrangement, sequence reads were collapsed and filtered. For each sample, productive Simpson clonality was calculated as the square root of Simpson's diversity index across productive rearrangements. Here the immuneACCESS table is served through TCRdb, limited to in-frame sequences with V and J called. Missing clones are a known gap in these copies; in checked studies unresolved V genes cover under half, and the rest lacks a known reason. The V and J calls and clone size come from that table; D and trimming were worked out from the DNA. In all, the sample holds 90,000 to 130,000 clones, and about four fifths of those were seen once. About 4% of the sample goes to the ten largest clones.

This sequence originates from a woman in her 70s with acute or convalescent COVID-19. The chain couples TRBV11-2 to TRBJ2-7; a tentative D call is TRBD2 (6 bases match). Sequenced input: peripheral blood. The CDR3 corresponds to CASSNWGLTLRQYV. The nucleotide sequence is given as TGTGCCAGCAGCAATTGGGGACTGACCTTAAGGCAGTACGTC.